A single sample is the source of the 11 T cell receptor beta chains below, sequenced in a study of T-cell reconstitution after alpha-beta-depleted transplantation in children (dated by TCRdb to about 2016). The receptor library was made with PCR. Data came from an Illumina HiSeq 2500. TCR libraries were prepared with molecular barcoding, using unique molecular identifiers to normalize TCRbeta repertoire quantification. TCRdb's own reprocessing of the public reads used fastp at Q25 and MiXCR and kept productive beta chains. One record per CDR3 amino acid sequence lists the most common genes and DNA. For this sample there are hundreds of thousands of distinct CDR3 sequences; approximately 32% appear just once. Clones ranked in the top ten supply 2% to 3% of the sample. The sequencing used PBMCs from the stem cell graft donor, collected from the stem cell graft. The receptors derive from a human donor who donated a stem cell graft to a child with aplastic anemia.

This chain connects TRBV27 to TRBJ1-6; the D gene is possibly TRBD1 (5 bases). The germline V gene has CDR1 MNHEY and CDR2 SMNVEV (reference sequence). The CDR3 loop spans 16 amino acids. Deletions cut 4 bases from V and 0 bases from J, with 10 bases between. Written as DNA, the CDR3 is TGTGCCAGCAGTTCATGGGGGAGCTCCTATAATTCACCCCTCCACTTT. Residues: CASSSWGSSYNSPLHF.

The rearrangement links TRBV5-1 to TRBJ2-7, with D perhaps matching TRBD2 (6 bases). V was clipped by 0 bases and J by 7 bases, with 11 bases between them. Germline V CDR1 and CDR2: SGHRS, YFSETQ. The CDR3 covers 13 residues. DNA for the CDR3: TGCGCCAGCAGCTTGGGGCAGGCGGGGGAGCAGTACGTC. It encodes CASSLGQAGEQYV.

The chain uses TRBV6-2 or TRBV6-3 and TRBJ2-5, with D uncertain. Per the germline V gene, CDR1 is MNHEY and CDR2 is SVGEGT. The CDR3 extends over 14 amino acids. Trimming removed 0 bases at V and 4 bases at J, with 9 bases between. CDR3 region: CASSYSRTVETQYF. The CDR3 nucleotides read TGTGCCAGCAGTTACTCGCGGACCGTAGAGACCCAGTACTTC.

This clonotype was recorded only once. The chain joins TRBV16 to TRBJ2-7; D is unclear. CDR1 and CDR2 from the germline V gene are KGHSY and FQNENV. Trimming stripped 0 bases from V and 5 bases from J, with 8 bases between. CDR3 length equals 13 residues. This CDR3 is CASSQSGYHEQYF. As DNA, the CDR3 is TGTGCCAGCAGCCAATCAGGGTACCACGAGCAGTACTTC.

This clonotype occurred many times. The chain carries TRBV7-2 and TRBJ1-1, with 8 bases fitting TRBD1. The CDR3 extends over 13 amino acids. J was trimmed by 5 bases and V by 5 bases; bases with no gene match: 4. Germline assignment: CDR1 SGHTA and CDR2 FQGNSA. The CDR3 nucleotides read TGTGCCAGCAGCATCGGGACAGGAACTGAAGCTTTCTTT. Its translation: CASSIGTGTEAFF. The whole variable domain, remainder taken from reference TRBV7-2 and TRBJ1-1, is GAGVSQSPSNKVTEKGKDVELRCDPISGHTALYWYRQSLGQGLEFLIYFQGNSAPDKSGLPSDRFSAERTGGSVSTLTIQRTQQEDSAVYLCASSIGTGTEAFFGQGTRLTVV.

This chain links TRBV6-1 with TRBJ2-7; unclear D gene. CDR1 is MNHNS and CDR2 is SASEGT in the germline V gene. The V gene lost 7 bases and the J gene lost 2 bases, with 15 bases spanning the gap. This CDR3 spans 14 amino acids. CDR3 region: CASIGEGIPYEQYV. CDR3 coding DNA: TGTGCCAGCATTGGGGAAGGGATCCCCTACGAGCAGTACGTC.

The chain carries TRBV10-3 and TRBJ1-5; no definite D call. The V and J ends lost 10 bases and 5 bases respectively, with 18 bases between them. In germline, CDR1 is ENHRY, CDR2 SYGVKD. CDR3 length: 14 residues. The CDR3: CATGTETRDQPQHF. The CDR3 nucleotides are TGTGCCACCGGAACCGAGACCCGAGATCAGCCCCAGCATTTT.

This clonotype has only a few counts. V and J are TRBV29-1 and TRBJ2-3; D is unresolved. In germline, CDR1 is SQVTM, CDR2 ANQGSEA. The CDR3 covers 13 residues. Trimming cost V 7 bases and J 5 bases, with 16 bases left between them. The CDR3 region has the DNA TGCAGCGCCCTGGCCCTCCTGTTAGATACGCAGTATTTT. It codes for CSALALLLDTQYF.

This clonotype appeared many times. The chain recombines TRBV6-5 with TRBJ2-5, with 9 bases matching TRBD1. The CDR3 has 16 residues. With 0 bases clipped from V and 4 bases from J, the junction kept 6 bases outside the gene matches. CDR1 and CDR2 (germline): MNHEY, SVGAGI. The CDR3 nucleotides read TGTGCCAGCAGTTACTCAAACAGGGGGCTGGGAGAGACCCAGTACTTC. This gives the protein CASSYSNRGLGETQYF.

The V and J genes are TRBV6-1 and TRBJ1-1; TRBD1 matches 10 bases. V lost 6 bases, J lost 3 bases, and 4 bases stayed unmatched. Germline values: CDR1 MNHNS, CDR2 SASEGT. CDR3 length: 14 residues. This CDR3 is CASRRQGAHTEAFF. The CDR3 DNA is TGTGCCAGCAGGAGACAGGGGGCCCACACTGAAGCTTTCTTT.

The chain is built from TRBV7-2 and TRBJ2-3; D gene uncertain. The CDR3 contains 12 residues. Trimming removed 3 bases at V and 3 bases at J, with 4 bases between. The germline gives CDR1 SGHTA, CDR2 FQGNSA. DNA for the CDR3: TGTGCCAGCAGCTTCATAACAGATACGCAGTATTTT. It codes for CASSFITDTQYF.